The clone carrying this T cell receptor (beta chain) was picked up a small number of times. The V and J ends lost 4 bases and 2 bases respectively, with 10 bases between them. Germline V gives CDR1 SGHKS, CDR2 YYEKEE (reference sequence). This CDR3 has 13 amino acids. The data originate from a study of naive and memory T cell subsets. Two oligonucleotides, mixed equimolar, formed the beta constant-region primer covering TRBC1 and TRBC2. Ligated cDNA was amplified by four rounds of PCR with nested alpha and beta constant-region primers and SP2. One entry per CDR3 protein results from TCRdb running MiXCR on the UMI-ligation and nested PCR reads. The sample includes about 120,000 distinct CDR3 sequences, 35% to 40% of them seen just once.

The sample comprised central memory CD4+ T cells from blood. The gene calls are TRBV5-5 and TRBJ2-7; unclear D gene. This TCR was sampled from a human donor in good health. The CDR3 DNA reads TGTGCCAGCAGCGTTGTGGGTGCCTACGAGCAGTACTTC. Translated, it gives CASSVVGAYEQYF.